This entry is about one T cell receptor (beta chain). What it binds is unknown. The method was immunoSEQ multiplex PCR; TCRdb's version includes in-frame clones alone and lacks a portion of them. The sample lists more than 2 million clones; roughly 95% were seen once. The CDR3 contains 15 residues. Germline V gene data show CDR1 as LGHNA and CDR2 as YSLEER. V gave up 0 bases and J gave up 8 bases, with 13 bases separating them. This sample was taken from a study of shared clonotypes between healthy human individuals. Every contributor of samples was a Caucasian grown-up residing in Nashville, Tennessee. Points from the study as a whole: The naive CD4 repertoires of a few donors were compared, and around 5.1% of clonotypes were shared. Clonotypes not shared had lower generation probabilities than those common to all four donors.

This TCR came from a young man in good health. Material: naive CD4+ T cells sorted from blood. Indicated subset: CD45RA+ positively selected. This chain connects TRBV4-3 to TRBJ1-4, with D perhaps TRBD1 (6 bases). The CDR3 spells CASSQDNRVGEKLFF. DNA of the CDR3: TGCGCCAGCAGCCAAGATAACAGGGTGGGGGAAAAACTGTTTTTT.